Listed here are 13 T cell receptor beta chains from one sample, sequenced in a study of T cell responses to AZD1222 COVID-19 vaccine. TCRdb keeps only in-frame clones here, not all; method: immunoSEQ multiplex PCR. The table has approximately 150,000 clones, about nine tenths seen once. Specimen: peripheral blood, collected 28 days after the second AZD1222 dose. Receptors originate from an adult who received the AZD1222 COVID-19 vaccine.

The gene calls are TRBV6-5 and TRBJ1-2; D may be TRBD1 (5 bases). Trimming left V 4 bases short and J 4 bases short, with 13 bases between. The CDR3 covers 14 residues. Germline CDR1 and CDR2: MNHEY and SVGAGI. The CDR3 DNA is TGTGCCAGCAGTTCCCCCGGGGGAGGCTATGGCTACACCTTC. It translates to CASSSPGGGYGYTF.

The gene calls are TRBV20-1 and TRBJ1-1; no clear D. Germline V gene data show CDR1 as DFQATT and CDR2 as SNEGSKA (reference sequence). V was clipped by 3 bases and J by 5 bases, with 7 bases between them. There are 11 residues in the CDR3. CDR3 coding DNA: TGCAGTGCTAGGCAGTATACTGAAGCTTTCTTT. It is translated as CSARQYTEAFF.

V usage is TRBV9 and J usage is TRBJ2-2; D ambiguous. The V gene lost 4 bases and the J gene lost 4 bases, with 14 bases spanning the gap. Germline V gene lookup returns CDR1 SGDLS and CDR2 YYNGEE. This CDR3 contains 15 residues. The CDR3 loop is CASSLRTGGTGELFF. CDR3 coding DNA: TGTGCCAGCAGCCTCCGGACGGGTGGCACCGGGGAGCTGTTTTTT.

The chain combines TRBV7-2 with TRBJ2-7; D call uncertain. The CDR3 is made up of 14 amino acids. The germline CDR1 and CDR2 sequences are SGHTA and FQGNSA. V shed 7 bases and J shed 2 bases, with 15 bases lying between them. The CDR3 here is CASTSLKGTYEQYF. CDR3 DNA sequence: TGTGCCAGCACCAGTTTAAAGGGAACCTACGAGCAGTACTTC.

The chain has TRBV5-6 and TRBJ1-3; 7 bases agree with TRBD1. The V gene end was trimmed by 4 bases and the J gene end by 4 bases; junction bases not matched to a gene: 5. The CDR3 covers 14 residues. Germline CDR1 and CDR2: SGHDT and YYEEEE. The CDR3 DNA sequence: TGTGCCAGCAGCGTGGGACAGATCGGAAACACCATATATTTT. This gives the protein CASSVGQIGNTIYF.

The rearrangement uses TRBV9 and TRBJ2-4; 13 bases agree with TRBD2. CDR3 length equals 17 residues. J gave up 1 base and V 3 bases, and 4 bases lay outside the gene matches. The germline V gene has CDR1 SGDLS and CDR2 YYNGEE. As DNA, the CDR3 is TGTGCCAGCAGCGCAACTAGCGGGGGGGAGGCCAAAAACATTCAGTACTTC. Residues: CASSATSGGEAKNIQYF.

The genes are TRBV6-2 or TRBV6-3 and TRBJ2-7; TRBD1 agrees at 8 bases. Trimming removed 2 bases from V and 3 bases from J; junction bases left unmatched: 3. Per germline, CDR1 MNHEY and CDR2 SVGEGT. The length of the CDR3 is 14 residues. Here the CDR3 DNA reads TGTGCCAGCAGTTACCCCGGGACAGGCTACGAGCAGTACTTC. This sequence encodes CASSYPGTGYEQYF.

This sequence joins TRBV11-2 and TRBJ1-2, with D unresolved. CDR1 and CDR2 from the germline V gene are SGHAT and FQNNGV. The CDR3 covers 12 residues. Trimming removed 6 bases from V and 4 bases from J, with 9 bases in between. The CDR3 DNA sequence: TGTGCCAGCAGTTCTGAGGGCTATGGCTACACCTTC. Translating gives CASSSEGYGYTF.

The chain links TRBV7-2 to TRBJ2-3; tentatively, D is TRBD1 (6 bases). The germline V gene has CDR1 SGHTA and CDR2 FQGNSA. V was clipped by 1 base and J by 3 bases, with 11 bases between them. The CDR3 loop spans 15 amino acids. Here the CDR3 reads CASSLEGRGTDTQYF. CDR3 nucleotides: TGTGCCAGCAGCTTAGAGGGCAGGGGAACAGATACGCAGTATTTT.

This chain joins TRBV7-2 and TRBJ2-7; D not certain. Trimming stripped 5 bases from V and 2 bases from J, with 16 bases between. Germline V gives CDR1 SGHTA, CDR2 FQGNSA. The CDR3 runs to 15 residues. CDR3 nucleotides: TGTGCCAGCAGCGTCACGACATCCCCCACCTACGAGCAGTACTTC. Translated, it gives CASSVTTSPTYEQYF.

The rearrangement uses TRBV18 and TRBJ1-1; D not resolved. CDR1 and CDR2 (germline): KGHSH, LQKENI. V shed 5 bases and J shed 1 base, with 20 bases lying between them. The CDR3 is 17 amino acids. CDR3 residues: CASSSWEEIQSNTEAFF. CDR3 nucleotide sequence: TGTGCCAGCTCAAGCTGGGAAGAAATACAGTCGAACACTGAAGCTTTCTTT.

Turning to this clone: The DNA is left out, because the CDR3 cannot be placed on it with certainty; the CDR3 is given as TCRdb lists it. The chain uses TRBV21-1 and TRBJ1-2; TRBD1 is the table's D call, not checked against the DNA. TRBV21-1 is labeled a pseudogene. The CDR3 length is 15 residues, termini included. CDR3 region: CASSNVGQGAYGYTF.

This sequence joins TRBV27 and TRBJ2-4, with D possibly matching TRBD1 (5 bases). Trimming pared 4 bases from V and 3 bases from J, leaving 16 bases between. The CDR3 runs to 16 residues. Germline V gene sequence: CDR1 MNHEY, CDR2 SMNVEV (reference sequence). CDR3 sequence reads: CASSYESGLGKNIQYF. The DNA of the CDR3 is TGTGCCAGCAGTTATGAATCAGGGCTCGGCAAAAACATTCAGTACTTC.